The rows below give T cell receptor beta chains drawn from one sample of a study of cytomegalovirus exposure and HLA in healthy donors. TCRdb keeps only in-frame clones here, not all; method: immunoSEQ multiplex PCR. This sample carries more than 110,000 clones, around nine tenths of them seen once, and the ten largest clones take 7.5% to 8.5%. Sequenced material: PBMCs. These receptors were taken from a woman aged 18-29 years in good health and CMV-seropositive. CDR3s include the opening cysteine and the closing phenylalanine or tryptophan. Each record gives: J gene, D gene, V gene, clone size, CDR3 DNA, CDR3 protein. A D gene is named only where the DNA matches it firmly. Rows give clone size only sometimes, using once, few, many, or a class for an expanded clone.

J gene: TRBJ2-1
D gene: -
V gene: TRBV9
clone size: -
CDR3 DNA: TGTGCCAGCAGCGTAGATAGCGGCGTCTACAATGAGCAGTTCTTC
CDR3 protein: CASSVDSGVYNEQFF

J gene: TRBJ1-1
D gene: TRBD1
V gene: TRBV19
clone size: few
CDR3 DNA: TGTGCCAGTCTAAACAGGGGCACTGAAGCTTTCTTT
CDR3 protein: CASLNRGTEAFF

J gene: TRBJ2-1
D gene: TRBD2
V gene: TRBV4-3
clone size: -
CDR3 DNA: TGCGCCAGCAGCCAAAATATGGTAGCGGGGCCCTACAATGAGCAGTTCTTC
CDR3 protein: CASSQNMVAGPYNEQFF

J gene: TRBJ2-1
D gene: TRBD2
V gene: TRBV5-7
clone size: -
CDR3 DNA: TGTGCCAGCAGCTTGGAATCGGTAGCGGGAGGGCCGGATGAGCAGTTCTTC
CDR3 protein: CASSLESVAGGPDEQFF

J gene: TRBJ1-1
D gene: TRBD1
V gene: TRBV5-1
clone size: -
CDR3 DNA: TGCGCCAGCATAAAAGGAGGGGGCCTCACTGAAGCTTTCTTT
CDR3 protein: CASIKGGGLTEAFF

J gene: TRBJ1-5
D gene: -
V gene: TRBV2
clone size: many
CDR3 DNA: TGTGCCAGCAGTGAATTTATGAGTCAGCCCCAGCATTTT
CDR3 protein: CASSEFMSQPQHF

J gene: TRBJ2-5
D gene: TRBD2
V gene: TRBV7-2
clone size: -
CDR3 DNA: TGTGCCAGCAGCTTAGAGGGGAGGGGAGTTCGAGAGACCCAGTACTTC
CDR3 protein: CASSLEGRGVRETQYF

J gene: TRBJ2-5
D gene: -
V gene: TRBV6-1
clone size: -
CDR3 DNA: TGTGCCAGCAGTCCTCAAGAGACCCAGTACTTC
CDR3 protein: CASSPQETQYF

J gene: TRBJ1-5
D gene: -
V gene: TRBV7-5
clone size: -
CDR3 DNA: TGTGCCAGAAGCGGGCAGGGGCTGAATCAGCCCCAGCATTTT
CDR3 protein: CARSGQGLNQPQHF

J gene: TRBJ1-2
D gene: -
V gene: TRBV28
clone size: -
CDR3 DNA: TGTGCCAGCAGTTTATTTCAGGCAGGGTATGGCTACACCTTC
CDR3 protein: CASSLFQAGYGYTF

J gene: TRBJ2-1
D gene: TRBD1
V gene: TRBV19
clone size: -
CDR3 DNA: TGTGCCAGTAGCCCACTACCCGGGACAGGGAGGGTTCGGGAGAACAATGAGCAGTTCTTC
CDR3 protein: CASSPLPGTGRVRENNEQFF

J gene: TRBJ2-2
D gene: TRBD1
V gene: TRBV6-5
clone size: -
CDR3 DNA: TGTGCCAGCCGAACAGGGGGCATCACCGGGGAGCTGTTTTTT
CDR3 protein: CASRTGGITGELFF

J gene: TRBJ1-1
D gene: TRBD1
V gene: TRBV5-1
clone size: -
CDR3 DNA: TGCGCCAGCAACCGCGGGACAGGGGGCTACACTGAAGCTTTCTTT
CDR3 protein: CASNRGTGGYTEAFF

J gene: TRBJ2-5
D gene: TRBD2
V gene: TRBV7-9
clone size: once
CDR3 DNA: TGTGCCAGCAGCATCCTATCGACTAGCGACGAGACCCAGTACTTC
CDR3 protein: CASSILSTSDETQYF

J gene: TRBJ2-3
D gene: TRBD1
V gene: TRBV19
clone size: -
CDR3 DNA: TGTGCCAGTAGCGAACAGGGGGCAAGGGGCACAGATACGCAGTATTTT
CDR3 protein: CASSEQGARGTDTQYF

J gene: TRBJ1-2
D gene: TRBD1
V gene: TRBV2
clone size: -
CDR3 DNA: TGTGCCAGCTTTATAGGGGGACAGGGAAACTATGGCTACACCTTC
CDR3 protein: CASFIGGQGNYGYTF

J gene: TRBJ2-1
D gene: -
V gene: TRBV9
clone size: -
CDR3 DNA: TGTGCCAGCAGCGTAGACGGGGGGCTATCATCTGAGCAGTTCTTC
CDR3 protein: CASSVDGGLSSEQFF